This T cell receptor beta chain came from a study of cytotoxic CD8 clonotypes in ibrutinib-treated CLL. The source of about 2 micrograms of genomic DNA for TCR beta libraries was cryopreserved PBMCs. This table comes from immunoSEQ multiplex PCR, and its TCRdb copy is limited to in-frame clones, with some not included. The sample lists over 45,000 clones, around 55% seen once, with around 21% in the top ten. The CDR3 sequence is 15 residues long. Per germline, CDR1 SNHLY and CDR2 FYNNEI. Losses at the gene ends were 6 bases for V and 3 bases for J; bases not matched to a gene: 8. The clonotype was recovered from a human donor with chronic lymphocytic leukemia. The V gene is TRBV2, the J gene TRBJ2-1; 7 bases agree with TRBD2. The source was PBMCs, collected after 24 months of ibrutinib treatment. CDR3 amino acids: CASRERGLGYNEQFF. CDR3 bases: TGTGCCAGCAGGGAGCGGGGCCTAGGCTACAATGAGCAGTTCTTC. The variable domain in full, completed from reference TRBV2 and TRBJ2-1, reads EPEVTQTPSHQVTQMGQEVILRCVPISNHLYFYWYRQILGQKVEFLVSFYNNEISEKSEIFDDQFSVERPDGSNFTLKIRSTKLEDSAMYFCASRERGLGYNEQFFGPGTRLTVL.